The T cell receptor (beta chain) described here comes from a study of CD8 T cells in ankylosing spondylitis. TCRdb fed the 5' RACE reads into MiXCR, producing one record per CDR3 protein. The sample shows more than 150,000 distinct CDR3 sequences, roughly 10% of them seen only once. This CDR3 is built from 16 residues. Per germline, CDR1 SGHRS and CDR2 YFSETQ. Unmatched junction bases numbered 10, after V lost 5 bases and J lost 0 bases. This clonotype was found a few times. V usage is TRBV5-1 and J usage is TRBJ1-1; 7 nucleotides agree with TRBD1. The sample comprised blood, either unsorted or a sorted T cell fraction (not recorded which). The origin of this receptor is a male donor with ankylosing spondylitis or in good health (not recorded which). The chain's CDR3 is CASRHTRGGMNTEAFF. CDR3 DNA sequence: TGCGCCAGCAGACACACTCGAGGGGGCATGAACACTGAAGCTTTCTTT.